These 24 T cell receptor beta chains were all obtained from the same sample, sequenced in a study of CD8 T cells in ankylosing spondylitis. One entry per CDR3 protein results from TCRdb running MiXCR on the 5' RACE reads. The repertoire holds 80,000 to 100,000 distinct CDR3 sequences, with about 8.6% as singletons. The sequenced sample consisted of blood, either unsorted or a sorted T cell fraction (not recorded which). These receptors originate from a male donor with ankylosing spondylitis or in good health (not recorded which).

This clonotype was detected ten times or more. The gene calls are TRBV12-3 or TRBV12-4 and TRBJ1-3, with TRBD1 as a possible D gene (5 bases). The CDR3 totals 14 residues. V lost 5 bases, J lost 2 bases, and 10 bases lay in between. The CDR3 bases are TGTGCCAGCAGTCCCTGGGGCCCTGGAAACACCATATATTTT. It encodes CASSPWGPGNTIYF.

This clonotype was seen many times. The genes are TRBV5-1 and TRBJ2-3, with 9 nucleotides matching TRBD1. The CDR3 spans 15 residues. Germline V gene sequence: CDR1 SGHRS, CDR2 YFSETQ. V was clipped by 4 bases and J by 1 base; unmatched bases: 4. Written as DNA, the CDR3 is TGCGCCAGCAGCGTGGGACAGGGCCGCACAGATACGCAGTATTTT. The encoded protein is CASSVGQGRTDTQYF.

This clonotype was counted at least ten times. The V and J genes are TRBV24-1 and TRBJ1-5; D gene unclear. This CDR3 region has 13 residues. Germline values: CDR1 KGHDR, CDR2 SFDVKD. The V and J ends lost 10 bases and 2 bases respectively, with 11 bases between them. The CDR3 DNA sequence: TGTGCCACGCAGGCTACCCGCAATCAGCCCCAGCATTTT. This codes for CATQATRNQPQHF.

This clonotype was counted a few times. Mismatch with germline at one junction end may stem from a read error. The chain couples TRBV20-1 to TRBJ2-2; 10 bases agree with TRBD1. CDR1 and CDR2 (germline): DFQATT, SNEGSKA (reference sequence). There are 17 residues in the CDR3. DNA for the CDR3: TGCTGTGCTAGGGACAGGGGCGGCGCGGCTAACACCGGGGAGCTGTTTTTT. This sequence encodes CCARDRGGAANTGELFF.

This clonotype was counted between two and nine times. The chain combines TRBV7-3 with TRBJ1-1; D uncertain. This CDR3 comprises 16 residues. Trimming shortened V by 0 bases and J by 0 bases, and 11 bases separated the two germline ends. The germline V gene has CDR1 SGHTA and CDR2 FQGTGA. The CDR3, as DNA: TGTGCCAGCAGCTTAACTGGGCAGATGATGAACACTGAAGCTTTCTTT. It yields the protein CASSLTGQMMNTEAFF.

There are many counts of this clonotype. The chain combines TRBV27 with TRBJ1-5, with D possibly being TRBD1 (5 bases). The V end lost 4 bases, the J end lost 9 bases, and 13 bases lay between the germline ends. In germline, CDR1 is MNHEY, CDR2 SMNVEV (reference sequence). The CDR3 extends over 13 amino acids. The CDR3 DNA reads TGTGCCAGCAGTTCTGTCGAGGGGTGGCCCCAGCATTTT. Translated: CASSSVEGWPQHF.

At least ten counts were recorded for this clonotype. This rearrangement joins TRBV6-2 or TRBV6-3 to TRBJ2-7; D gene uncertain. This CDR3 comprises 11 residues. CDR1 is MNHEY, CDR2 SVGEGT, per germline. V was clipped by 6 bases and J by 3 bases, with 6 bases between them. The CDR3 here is CASRYRYEQYF. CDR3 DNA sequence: TGTGCCAGCAGATACCGCTACGAGCAGTACTTC.

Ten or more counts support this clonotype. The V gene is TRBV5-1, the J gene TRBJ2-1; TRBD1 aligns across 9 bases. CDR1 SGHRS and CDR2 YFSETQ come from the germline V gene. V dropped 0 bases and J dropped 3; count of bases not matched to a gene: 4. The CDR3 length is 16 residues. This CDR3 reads CASSLEGQGNYNEQFF. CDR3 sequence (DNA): TGCGCCAGCAGCTTGGAAGGACAGGGGAACTACAATGAGCAGTTCTTC.

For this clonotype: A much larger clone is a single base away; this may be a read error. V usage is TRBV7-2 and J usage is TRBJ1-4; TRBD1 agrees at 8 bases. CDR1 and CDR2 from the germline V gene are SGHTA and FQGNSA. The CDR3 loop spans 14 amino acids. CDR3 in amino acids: CASSLGTGHETLFF. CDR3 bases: TGTGCCAGCAGCTTAGGGACAGGGCATGAAACACTGTTTTTT.

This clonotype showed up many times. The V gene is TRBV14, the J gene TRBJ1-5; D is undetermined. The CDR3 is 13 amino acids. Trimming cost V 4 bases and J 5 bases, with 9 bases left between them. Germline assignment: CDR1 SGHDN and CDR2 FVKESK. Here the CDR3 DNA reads TGTGCCAGCAGCCTGGGGAGGGATCAGCCCCAGCATTTT. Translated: CASSLGRDQPQHF.

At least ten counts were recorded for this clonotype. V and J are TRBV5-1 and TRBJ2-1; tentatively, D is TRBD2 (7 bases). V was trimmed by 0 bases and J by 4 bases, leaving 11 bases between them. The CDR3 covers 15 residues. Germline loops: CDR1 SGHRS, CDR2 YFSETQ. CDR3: CASSLEEGGYNEQFF. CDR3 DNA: TGCGCCAGCAGCTTGGAGGAGGGGGGGTACAATGAGCAGTTCTTC.

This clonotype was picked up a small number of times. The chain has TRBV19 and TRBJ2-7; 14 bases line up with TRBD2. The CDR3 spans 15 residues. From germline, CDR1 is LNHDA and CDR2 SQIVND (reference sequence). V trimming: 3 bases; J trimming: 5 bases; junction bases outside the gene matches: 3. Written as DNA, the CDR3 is TGTGCCAGTAGTATGGGACTAGCGGGAGACCACGAGCAGTACTTC. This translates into CASSMGLAGDHEQYF.

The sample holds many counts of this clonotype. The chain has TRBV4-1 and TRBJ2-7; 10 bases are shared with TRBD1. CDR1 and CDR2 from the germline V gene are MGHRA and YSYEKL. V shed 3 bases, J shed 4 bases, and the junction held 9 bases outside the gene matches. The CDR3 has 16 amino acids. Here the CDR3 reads CASSHAPGQGIYEQYF. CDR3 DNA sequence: TGCGCCAGCAGCCACGCCCCGGGACAGGGGATATACGAGCAGTACTTC.

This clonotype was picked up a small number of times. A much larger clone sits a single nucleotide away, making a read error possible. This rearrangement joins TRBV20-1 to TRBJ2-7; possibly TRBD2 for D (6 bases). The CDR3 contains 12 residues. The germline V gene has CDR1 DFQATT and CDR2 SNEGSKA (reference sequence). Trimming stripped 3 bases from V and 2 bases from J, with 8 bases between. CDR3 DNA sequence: TGCAGTGCTAGGCGGGGACCCTACGAGCAGTACTTC. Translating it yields CSARRGPYEQYF.

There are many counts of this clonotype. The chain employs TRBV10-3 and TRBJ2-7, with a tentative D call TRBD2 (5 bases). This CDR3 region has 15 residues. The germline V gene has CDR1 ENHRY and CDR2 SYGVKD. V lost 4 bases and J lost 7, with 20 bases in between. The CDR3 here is CAISVQLATTGEQYF. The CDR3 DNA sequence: TGTGCCATCAGTGTCCAGCTAGCCACCACCGGGGAGCAGTACTTC.

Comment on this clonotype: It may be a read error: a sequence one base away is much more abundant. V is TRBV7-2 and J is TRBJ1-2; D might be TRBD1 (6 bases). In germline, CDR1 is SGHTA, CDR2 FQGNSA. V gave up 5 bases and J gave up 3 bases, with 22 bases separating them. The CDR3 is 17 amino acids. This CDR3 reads CASSPRAGEPIDYGYTF. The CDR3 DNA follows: TGTGCCAGCAGCCCTAGGGCAGGGGAGCCGATTGACTATGGCTACACCTTC. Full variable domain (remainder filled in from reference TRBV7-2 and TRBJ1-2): GAGVSQSPSNKVTEKGKDVELRCDPISGHTALYWYRQSLGQGLEFLIYFQGNSAPDKSGLPSDRFSAERTGGSVSTLTIQRTQQEDSAVYLCASSPRAGEPIDYGYTFGSGTRLTVV.

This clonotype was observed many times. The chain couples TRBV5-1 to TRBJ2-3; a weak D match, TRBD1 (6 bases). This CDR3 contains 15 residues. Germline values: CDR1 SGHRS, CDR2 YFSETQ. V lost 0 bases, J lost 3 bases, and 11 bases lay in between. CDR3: CASSLAAGETDTQYF. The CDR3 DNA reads TGCGCCAGCAGCTTGGCGGCAGGGGAAACAGATACGCAGTATTTT. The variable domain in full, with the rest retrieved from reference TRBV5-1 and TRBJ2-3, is KAGVTQTPRYLIKTRGQQVTLSCSPISGHRSVSWYQQTPGQGLQFLFEYFSETQRNKGNFPGRFSGRQFSNSRSEMNVSTLELGDSALYLCASSLAAGETDTQYFGPGTRLTVL.

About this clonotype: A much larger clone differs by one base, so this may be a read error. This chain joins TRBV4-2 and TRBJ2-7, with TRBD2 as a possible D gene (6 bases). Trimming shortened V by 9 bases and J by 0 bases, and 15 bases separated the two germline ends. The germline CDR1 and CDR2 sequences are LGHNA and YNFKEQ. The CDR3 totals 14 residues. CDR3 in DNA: TGTGCCAGGGGAGGCGGGATAGCCTCCTACGAGCAGTACTTC. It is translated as CARGGGIASYEQYF.

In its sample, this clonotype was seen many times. CDR3: CASSLGGPDTQYF. The CDR3 DNA is TGTGCCAGCAGTTTGGGAGGGCCGGATACGCAGTATTTT. This chain connects TRBV12-3 or TRBV12-4 to TRBJ2-3; TRBD2 aligns across 7 bases. The trim removed 3 bases at V and 6 bases at J, leaving 3 bases unmatched. The CDR3 is 13 residues long.

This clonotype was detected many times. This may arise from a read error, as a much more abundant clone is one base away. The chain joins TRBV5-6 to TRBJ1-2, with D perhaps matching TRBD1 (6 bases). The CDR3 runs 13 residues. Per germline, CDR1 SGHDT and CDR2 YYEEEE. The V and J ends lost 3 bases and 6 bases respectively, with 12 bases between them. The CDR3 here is CASSYGTSHGYTF. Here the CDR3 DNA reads TGTGCCAGCAGCTACGGGACATCTCATGGCTACACCTTC.

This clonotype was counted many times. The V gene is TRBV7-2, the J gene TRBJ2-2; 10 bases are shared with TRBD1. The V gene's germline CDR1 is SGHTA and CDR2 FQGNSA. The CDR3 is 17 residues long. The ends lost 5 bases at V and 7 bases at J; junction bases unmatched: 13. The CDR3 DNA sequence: TGTGCCAGCAGCCCTAGGGAGGTGGGACAGGGGATCGGGGAGCTGTTTTTT. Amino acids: CASSPREVGQGIGELFF.

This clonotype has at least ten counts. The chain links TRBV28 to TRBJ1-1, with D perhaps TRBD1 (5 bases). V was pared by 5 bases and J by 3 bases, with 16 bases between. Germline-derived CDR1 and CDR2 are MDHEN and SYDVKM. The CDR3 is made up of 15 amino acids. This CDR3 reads CASSPSNKGDTEAFF. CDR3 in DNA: TGTGCCAGCAGTCCAAGCAATAAAGGGGACACTGAAGCTTTCTTT.

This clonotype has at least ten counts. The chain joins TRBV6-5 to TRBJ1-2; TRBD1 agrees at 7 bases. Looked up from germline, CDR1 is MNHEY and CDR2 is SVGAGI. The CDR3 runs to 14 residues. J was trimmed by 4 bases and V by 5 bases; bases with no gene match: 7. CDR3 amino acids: CASSHPTGTYGYTF. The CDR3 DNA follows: TGTGCCAGCAGTCACCCGACAGGGACCTATGGCTACACCTTC.

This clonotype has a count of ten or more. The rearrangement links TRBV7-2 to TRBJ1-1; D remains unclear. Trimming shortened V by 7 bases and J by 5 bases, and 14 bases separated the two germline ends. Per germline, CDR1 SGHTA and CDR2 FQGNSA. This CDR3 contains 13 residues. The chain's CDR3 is CASTSAGSTEAFF. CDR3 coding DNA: TGTGCCAGCACCTCGGCAGGAAGTACTGAAGCTTTCTTT. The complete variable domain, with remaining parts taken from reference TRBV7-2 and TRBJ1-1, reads GAGVSQSPSNKVTEKGKDVELRCDPISGHTALYWYRQSLGQGLEFLIYFQGNSAPDKSGLPSDRFSAERTGGSVSTLTIQRTQQEDSAVYLCASTSAGSTEAFFGQGTRLTVV.